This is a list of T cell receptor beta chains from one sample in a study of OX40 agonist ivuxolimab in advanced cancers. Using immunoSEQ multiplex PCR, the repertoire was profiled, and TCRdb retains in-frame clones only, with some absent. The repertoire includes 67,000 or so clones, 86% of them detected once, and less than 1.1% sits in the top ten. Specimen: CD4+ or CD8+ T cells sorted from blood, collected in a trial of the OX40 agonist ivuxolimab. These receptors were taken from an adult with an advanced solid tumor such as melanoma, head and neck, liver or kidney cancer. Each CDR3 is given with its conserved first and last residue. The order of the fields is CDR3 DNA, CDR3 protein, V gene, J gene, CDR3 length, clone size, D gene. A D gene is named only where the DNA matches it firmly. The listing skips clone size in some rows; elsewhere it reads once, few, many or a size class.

CDR3nt: TGTGCCAGCAGGGTAGGACAGGGGGCCGGGGAGCTGTTTTTT; CDR3aa: CASRVGQGAGELFF; v_gene: TRBV6-1; j_gene: TRBJ2-2; len: 14; abundance: NA; d_gene: TRBD1
CDR3nt: TGTGCCAGCGCCGACAGAAACTATCAGCCCCAGCATTTT; CDR3aa: CASADRNYQPQHF; v_gene: TRBV28; j_gene: TRBJ1-5; len: 13; abundance: NA; d_gene: NA
CDR3nt: TGTGCCAGCAGCCTCACTAGCGGGAGGTACGAGCAGTACTTC; CDR3aa: CASSLTSGRYEQYF; v_gene: TRBV7-2; j_gene: TRBJ2-7; len: 14; abundance: NA; d_gene: TRBD2
CDR3nt: TGCAGCGTTGTAATACGGCACTCTGGAAACACCATATATTTT; CDR3aa: CSVVIRHSGNTIYF; v_gene: TRBV29-1; j_gene: TRBJ1-3; len: 14; abundance: few; d_gene: NA
CDR3nt: TGCGCCAGCAGCCAAGATCTACCGGGGGCGGTCACCGGGGAGCTGTTTTTT; CDR3aa: CASSQDLPGAVTGELFF; v_gene: TRBV4-1; j_gene: TRBJ2-2; len: 17; abundance: NA; d_gene: NA
CDR3nt: TGTGCCAGCAGCAGGGGGAACACTGAAGCTTTCTTT; CDR3aa: CASSRGNTEAFF; v_gene: TRBV6-5; j_gene: TRBJ1-1; len: 12; abundance: once; d_gene: NA
CDR3nt: TGTGCCAGCAGCCCCCCCGGACGCCGGGGTGGGGGGACCCAGTACTTC; CDR3aa: CASSPPGRRGGGTQYF; v_gene: TRBV7-2; j_gene: TRBJ2-5; len: 16; abundance: NA; d_gene: NA
CDR3nt: TGCGCCAGCAGTGAGGGGCGTGGGGGAGAGCAGTACTTC; CDR3aa: CASSEGRGGEQYF; v_gene: TRBV5-1; j_gene: TRBJ2-7; len: 13; abundance: NA; d_gene: NA
CDR3nt: TGTGCCAGCAGTGCACAGGGGGACGAGCAGTACTTC; CDR3aa: CASSAQGDEQYF; v_gene: TRBV2; j_gene: TRBJ2-7; len: 12; abundance: once; d_gene: TRBD1
CDR3nt: TGTGCCAGCAGCCTGGGACTAGCGGGAAGTTCGCAGTTCTTC; CDR3aa: CASSLGLAGSSQFF; v_gene: TRBV7-2; j_gene: TRBJ2-1; len: 14; abundance: once; d_gene: TRBD2
CDR3nt: TGTGCCAGTAGTATCCCGACCACAGATACGCAGTATTTT; CDR3aa: CASSIPTTDTQYF; v_gene: TRBV19; j_gene: TRBJ2-3; len: 13; abundance: NA; d_gene: NA
CDR3nt: TGCGCCAGCAGCCAAAGTGGGGGATTAGGGGAGACCCAGTACTTC; CDR3aa: CASSQSGGLGETQYF; v_gene: TRBV5-1; j_gene: TRBJ2-5; len: 15; abundance: NA; d_gene: NA
CDR3nt: TGTGCCATCAGTGATCGTTCTAATGAAAAACTGTTTTTT; CDR3aa: CAISDRSNEKLFF; v_gene: TRBV10-3; j_gene: TRBJ1-4; len: 13; abundance: NA; d_gene: NA
CDR3nt: TGTGCCAGCAGCAACTCTGGGGCCAACGTCCTGACTTTC; CDR3aa: CASSNSGANVLTF; v_gene: TRBV13; j_gene: TRBJ2-6; len: 13; abundance: NA; d_gene: NA
CDR3nt: TGTGCCAGCAGTCAGGCCTCCTACGAGCAGTACTTC; CDR3aa: CASSQASYEQYF; v_gene: TRBV28; j_gene: TRBJ2-7; len: 12; abundance: once; d_gene: NA
CDR3nt: TGTGCCAGCAGCCAGGGACAGCTGATGAACACTGAAGCTTTCTTT; CDR3aa: CASSQGQLMNTEAFF; v_gene: TRBV5-6; j_gene: TRBJ1-1; len: 15; abundance: many; d_gene: TRBD1
CDR3nt: TGTGCCAGTAGTAAGCGGACAGGGGATCGTACTGAAGCTTTCTTT; CDR3aa: CASSKRTGDRTEAFF; v_gene: TRBV19; j_gene: TRBJ1-1; len: 15; abundance: NA; d_gene: TRBD1
CDR3nt: TGTGCCACCAGCAGAGACCGGGATCAGCCCCAGCATTTT; CDR3aa: CATSRDRDQPQHF; v_gene: TRBV15; j_gene: TRBJ1-5; len: 13; abundance: NA; d_gene: NA
CDR3nt: TGTGCCAGCAGCAAAAAGATTCCCGGGGAGCTGTTTTTT; CDR3aa: CASSKKIPGELFF; v_gene: TRBV11-3; j_gene: TRBJ2-2; len: 13; abundance: NA; d_gene: NA
CDR3nt: TGCAGCGTAAGGGGGTTTGGCGGGAGTGGGTACGAGCAGTACTTC; CDR3aa: CSVRGFGGSGYEQYF; v_gene: TRBV29-1; j_gene: TRBJ2-7; len: 15; abundance: NA; d_gene: NA
CDR3nt: TGTGCCAGCAGCTTGAGTTGGTCCCACGAGCAGTACTTC; CDR3aa: CASSLSWSHEQYF; v_gene: TRBV5-5; j_gene: TRBJ2-7; len: 13; abundance: NA; d_gene: NA
CDR3nt: TGTGCCATCTCAGAGACAGGGCATGAAAAACTGTTTTTT; CDR3aa: CAISETGHEKLFF; v_gene: TRBV10-3; j_gene: TRBJ1-4; len: 13; abundance: NA; d_gene: TRBD1
CDR3nt: TGTGCCAGCAGCCTTACTAGAGCCGGGGAGCTGTTTTTT; CDR3aa: CASSLTRAGELFF; v_gene: TRBV11-1; j_gene: TRBJ2-2; len: 13; abundance: NA; d_gene: NA
CDR3nt: TGTGCCAGCAGTTTAGACAGAAGCACAGATACGCAGTATTTT; CDR3aa: CASSLDRSTDTQYF; v_gene: TRBV27; j_gene: TRBJ2-3; len: 14; abundance: NA; d_gene: NA
CDR3nt: TGCGCCAGCAGTGAACGAGTAGAGACCCAGTACTTC; CDR3aa: CASSERVETQYF; v_gene: TRBV10-2; j_gene: TRBJ2-5; len: 12; abundance: NA; d_gene: NA
CDR3nt: TGTGCCAGTAGTATCGGGAGCGGGAGGGCCGGGAGTGAGCAGTTCTTC; CDR3aa: CASSIGSGRAGSEQFF; v_gene: TRBV19; j_gene: TRBJ2-1; len: 16; abundance: NA; d_gene: TRBD2
CDR3nt: TGTGCCAGCAGTTACTCGTATCGGGACTCCTACGAGCAGTACTTC; CDR3aa: CASSYSYRDSYEQYF; v_gene: TRBV6-5; j_gene: TRBJ2-7; len: 15; abundance: once; d_gene: NA
CDR3nt: TGTGCCAGCAGCTTCCAGGGACAGGGTCCTATCTTC; CDR3aa: CASSFQGQGPIF; v_gene: TRBV11-3; j_gene: TRBJ2-1; len: 12; abundance: NA; d_gene: TRBD1
CDR3nt: TGTGCCAGCCTGGACATATGGGGCTACACCTTC; CDR3aa: CASLDIWGYTF; v_gene: TRBV6-5; j_gene: TRBJ1-2; len: 11; abundance: once; d_gene: NA
CDR3nt: TGCGCCAGCAGTCCGGGAGCGGTAGATACGCAGTATTTT; CDR3aa: CASSPGAVDTQYF; v_gene: TRBV5-1; j_gene: TRBJ2-3; len: 13; abundance: NA; d_gene: NA
CDR3nt: TGCGCCAGCAGCCTCGGACAGTCCACAGATACGCAGTATTTT; CDR3aa: CASSLGQSTDTQYF; v_gene: TRBV5-1; j_gene: TRBJ2-3; len: 14; abundance: NA; d_gene: NA
CDR3nt: TGTGCCAGCAGCTTAATGGGGGCGGTCGACACCGGGGAGCTGTTTTTT; CDR3aa: CASSLMGAVDTGELFF; v_gene: TRBV7-6; j_gene: TRBJ2-2; len: 16; abundance: NA; d_gene: NA
CDR3nt: TGTGCCTGGAGGTCCGGACTAGCGGGAGGGCTCTACGAGCAGTACTTC; CDR3aa: CAWRSGLAGGLYEQYF; v_gene: TRBV30; j_gene: TRBJ2-7; len: 16; abundance: NA; d_gene: TRBD2
CDR3nt: TGTGCCAGCTCACCCGGACTAGCGGGAGACAATGAGCAGTTCTTC; CDR3aa: CASSPGLAGDNEQFF; v_gene: TRBV18; j_gene: TRBJ2-1; len: 15; abundance: NA; d_gene: TRBD2
CDR3nt: TGTGCCAGCAGCCCCGGGACTAGCGCCAACACCGGGGAGCTGTTTTTT; CDR3aa: CASSPGTSANTGELFF; v_gene: TRBV7-8; j_gene: TRBJ2-2; len: 16; abundance: NA; d_gene: TRBD2